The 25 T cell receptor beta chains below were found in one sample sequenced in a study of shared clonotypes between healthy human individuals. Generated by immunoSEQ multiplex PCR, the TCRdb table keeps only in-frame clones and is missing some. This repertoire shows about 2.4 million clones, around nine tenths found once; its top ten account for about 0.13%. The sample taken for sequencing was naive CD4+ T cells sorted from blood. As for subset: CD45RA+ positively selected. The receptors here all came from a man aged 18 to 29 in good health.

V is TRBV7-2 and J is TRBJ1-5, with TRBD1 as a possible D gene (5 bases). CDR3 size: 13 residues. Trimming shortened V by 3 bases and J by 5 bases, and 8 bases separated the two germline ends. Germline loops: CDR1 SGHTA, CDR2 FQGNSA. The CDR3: CASSFGRDQPQHF. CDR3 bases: TGTGCCAGCAGCTTCGGCAGGGATCAGCCCCAGCATTTT.

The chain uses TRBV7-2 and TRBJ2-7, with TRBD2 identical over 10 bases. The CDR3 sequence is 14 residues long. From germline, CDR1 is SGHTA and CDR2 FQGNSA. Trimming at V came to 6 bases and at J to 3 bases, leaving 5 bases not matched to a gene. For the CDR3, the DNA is TGTGCCAGCAGTTCTAGCGGGAGAGGCTACGAGCAGTACTTC. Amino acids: CASSSSGRGYEQYF.

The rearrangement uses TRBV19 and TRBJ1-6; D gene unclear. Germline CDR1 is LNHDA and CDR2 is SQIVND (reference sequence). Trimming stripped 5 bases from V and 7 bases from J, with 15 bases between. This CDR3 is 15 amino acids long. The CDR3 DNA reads TGTGCCAGTAGTCGAGGCGGATCGGAAAATTCACCCCTCCACTTT. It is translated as CASSRGGSENSPLHF.

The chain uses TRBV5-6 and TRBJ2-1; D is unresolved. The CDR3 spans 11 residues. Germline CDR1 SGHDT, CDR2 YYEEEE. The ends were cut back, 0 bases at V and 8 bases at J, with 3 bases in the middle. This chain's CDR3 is CASSLEDEQFF. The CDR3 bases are TGTGCCAGCAGCTTGGAGGATGAGCAGTTCTTC.

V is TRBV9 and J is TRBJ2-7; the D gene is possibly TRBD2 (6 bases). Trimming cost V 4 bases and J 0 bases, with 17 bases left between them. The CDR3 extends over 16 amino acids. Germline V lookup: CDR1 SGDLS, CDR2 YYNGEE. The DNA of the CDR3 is TGTGCCAGCAGCCCGCGCGGAGCGGGCTACTCCTACGAGCAGTACTTC. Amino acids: CASSPRGAGYSYEQYF. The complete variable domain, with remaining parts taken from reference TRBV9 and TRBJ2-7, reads DSGVTQTPKHLITATGQRVTLRCSPRSGDLSVYWYQQSLDQGLQFLIQYYNGEERAKGNILERFSAQQFPDLHSELNLSSLELGDSALYFCASSPRGAGYSYEQYFGPGTRLTVT.

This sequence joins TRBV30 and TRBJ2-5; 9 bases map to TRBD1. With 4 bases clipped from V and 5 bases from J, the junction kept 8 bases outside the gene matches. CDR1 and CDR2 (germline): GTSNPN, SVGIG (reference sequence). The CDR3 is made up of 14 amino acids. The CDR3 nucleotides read TGTGCCTGGACCAACAGGGGGCGCGGGGAGACCCAGTACTTC. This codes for CAWTNRGRGETQYF.

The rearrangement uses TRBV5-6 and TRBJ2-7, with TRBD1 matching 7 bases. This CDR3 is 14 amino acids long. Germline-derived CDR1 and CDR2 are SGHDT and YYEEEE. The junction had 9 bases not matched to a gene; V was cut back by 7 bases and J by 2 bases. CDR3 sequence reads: CASYPWTGTYEQYF. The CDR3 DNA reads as TGTGCCAGCTACCCTTGGACAGGAACCTACGAGCAGTACTTC.

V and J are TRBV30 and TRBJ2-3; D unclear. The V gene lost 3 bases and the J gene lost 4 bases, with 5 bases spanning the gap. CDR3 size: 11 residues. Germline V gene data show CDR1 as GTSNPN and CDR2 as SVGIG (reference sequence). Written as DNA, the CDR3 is TGTGCCTGGAGCGAGGCAGATACGCAGTATTTT. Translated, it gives CAWSEADTQYF. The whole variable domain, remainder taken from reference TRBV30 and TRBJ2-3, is SQTIHQWPATLVQPVGSPLSLECTVEGTSNPNLYWYRQAAGRGLQLLFYSVGIGQISSEVPQNLSASRPQDRQFILSSKKLLLSDSGFYLCAWSEADTQYFGPGTRLTVL.

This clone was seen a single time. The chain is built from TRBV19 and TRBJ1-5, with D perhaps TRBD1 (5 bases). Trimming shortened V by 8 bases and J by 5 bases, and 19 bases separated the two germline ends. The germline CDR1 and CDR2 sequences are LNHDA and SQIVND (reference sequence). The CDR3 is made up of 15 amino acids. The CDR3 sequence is CASQPPGRPDQPQHF. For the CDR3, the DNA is TGTGCCAGTCAGCCTCCGGGACGGCCAGATCAGCCCCAGCATTTT.

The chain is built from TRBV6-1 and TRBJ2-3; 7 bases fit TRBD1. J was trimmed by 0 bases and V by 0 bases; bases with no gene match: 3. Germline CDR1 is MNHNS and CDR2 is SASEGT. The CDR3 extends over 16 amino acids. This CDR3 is CASSEAGTASTDTQYF. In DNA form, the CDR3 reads TGTGCCAGCAGTGAAGCTGGGACAGCTAGCACAGATACGCAGTATTTT.

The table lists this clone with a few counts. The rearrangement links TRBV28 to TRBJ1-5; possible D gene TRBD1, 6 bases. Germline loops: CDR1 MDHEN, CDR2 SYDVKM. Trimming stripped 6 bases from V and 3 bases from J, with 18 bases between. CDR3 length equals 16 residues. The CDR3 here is CASRSGAEGHNQPQHF. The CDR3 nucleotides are TGTGCCAGCAGGTCAGGGGCGGAGGGCCACAATCAGCCCCAGCATTTT.

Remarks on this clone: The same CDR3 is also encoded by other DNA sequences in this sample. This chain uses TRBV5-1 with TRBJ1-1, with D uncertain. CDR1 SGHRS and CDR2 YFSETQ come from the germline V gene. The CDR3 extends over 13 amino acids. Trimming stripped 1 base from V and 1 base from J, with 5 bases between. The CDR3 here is CASSLRENTEAFF. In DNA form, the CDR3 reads TGCGCCAGCAGCTTGAGGGAGAACACTGAAGCTTTCTTT.

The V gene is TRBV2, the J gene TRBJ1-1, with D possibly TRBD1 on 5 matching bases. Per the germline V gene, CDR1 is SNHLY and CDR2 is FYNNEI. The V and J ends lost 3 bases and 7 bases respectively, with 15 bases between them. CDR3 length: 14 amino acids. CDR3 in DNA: TGTGCCAGCAGTGACGGGGGAGCAAGTGGTGAAGCTTTCTTT. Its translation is CASSDGGASGEAFF. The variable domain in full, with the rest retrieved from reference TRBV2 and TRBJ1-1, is EPEVTQTPSHQVTQMGQEVILRCVPISNHLYFYWYRQILGQKVEFLVSFYNNEISEKSEIFDDQFSVERPDGSNFTLKIRSTKLEDSAMYFCASSDGGASGEAFFGQGTRLTVV.

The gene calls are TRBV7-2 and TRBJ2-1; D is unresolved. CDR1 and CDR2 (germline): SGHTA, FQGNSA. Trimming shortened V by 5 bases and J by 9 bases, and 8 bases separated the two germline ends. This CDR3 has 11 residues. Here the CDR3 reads CASSLFSEQFF. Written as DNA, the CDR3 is TGTGCCAGCAGCCTTTTTAGTGAGCAGTTCTTC.

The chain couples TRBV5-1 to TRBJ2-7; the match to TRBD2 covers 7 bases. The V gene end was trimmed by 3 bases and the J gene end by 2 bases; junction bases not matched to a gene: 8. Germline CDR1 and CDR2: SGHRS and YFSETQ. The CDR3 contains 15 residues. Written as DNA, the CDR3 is TGCGCCAGCAGCTCCCTGCCTCGGGGGGCCTACGAGCAGTACTTC. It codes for CASSSLPRGAYEQYF.

In nucleotides, the CDR3 is TGTGCCAGTAGTATTACCAGGCTCCCGGAGACCCAGTACTTC. Its protein product is CASSITRLPETQYF. J is TRBJ2-5 and V is TRBV19, with no clear D. CDR3 length: 14 amino acids. CDR1 is LNHDA, CDR2 SQIVND, per germline (reference sequence). Trimming removed 3 bases at V and 5 bases at J, with 13 bases between.

DNA for the CDR3: TGTGCCAGCAGTTTCCGACTCGGCGTTAACACCGGGGAGCTGTTTTTT. It translates to CASSFRLGVNTGELFF. The chain employs TRBV27 and TRBJ2-2; D uncertain. Trimming removed 3 bases from V and 2 bases from J, with 13 bases in between. The CDR3 covers 16 residues. CDR1 MNHEY and CDR2 SMNVEV come from the germline V gene (reference sequence).

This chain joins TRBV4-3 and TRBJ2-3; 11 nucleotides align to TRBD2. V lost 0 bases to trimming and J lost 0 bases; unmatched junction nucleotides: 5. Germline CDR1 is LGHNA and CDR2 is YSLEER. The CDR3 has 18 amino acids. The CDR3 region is CASSQEVLAGGSTDTQYF. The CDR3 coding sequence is TGCGCCAGCAGCCAAGAGGTCCTAGCGGGAGGCAGCACAGATACGCAGTATTTT.

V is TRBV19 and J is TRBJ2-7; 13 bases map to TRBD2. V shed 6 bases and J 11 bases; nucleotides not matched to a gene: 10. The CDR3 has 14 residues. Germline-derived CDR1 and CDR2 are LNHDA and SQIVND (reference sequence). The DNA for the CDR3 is TGTGCCAGTAGGCCTAGTGGACTAGCGGGGGCTGAGTACTTC. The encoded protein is CASRPSGLAGAEYF.

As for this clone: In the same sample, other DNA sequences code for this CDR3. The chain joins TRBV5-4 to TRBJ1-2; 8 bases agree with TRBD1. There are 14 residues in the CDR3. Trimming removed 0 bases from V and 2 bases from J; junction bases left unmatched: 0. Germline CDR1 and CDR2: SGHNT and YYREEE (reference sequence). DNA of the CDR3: TGTGCCAGCAGCTTGGGACAGGGGAACTATGGCTACACCTTC. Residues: CASSLGQGNYGYTF.

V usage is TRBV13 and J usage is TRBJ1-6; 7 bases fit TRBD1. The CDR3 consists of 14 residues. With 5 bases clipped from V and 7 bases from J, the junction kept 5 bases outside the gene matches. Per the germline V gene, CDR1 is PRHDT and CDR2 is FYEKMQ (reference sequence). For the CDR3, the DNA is TGTGCCAGCAGCCCCAGGGGGGTCAATTCACCCCTCCACTTT. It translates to CASSPRGVNSPLHF. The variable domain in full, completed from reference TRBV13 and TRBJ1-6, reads AAGVIQSPRHLIKEKRETATLKCYPIPRHDTVYWYQQGPGQDPQFLISFYEKMQSDKGSIPDRFSAQQFSDYHSELNMSSLELGDSALYFCASSPRGVNSPLHFGNGTRLTVT.

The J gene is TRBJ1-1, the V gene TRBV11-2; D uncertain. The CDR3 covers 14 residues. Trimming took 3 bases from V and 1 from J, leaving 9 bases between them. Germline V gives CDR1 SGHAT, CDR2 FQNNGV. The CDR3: CASSFLGGNTEAFF. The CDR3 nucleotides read TGTGCCAGCAGCTTTCTAGGCGGGAACACTGAAGCTTTCTTT. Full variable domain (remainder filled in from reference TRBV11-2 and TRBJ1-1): EAGVAQSPRYKIIEKRQSVAFWCNPISGHATLYWYQQILGQGPKLLIQFQNNGVVDDSQLPKDRFSAERLKGVDSTLKIQPAKLEDSAVYLCASSFLGGNTEAFFGQGTRLTVV.

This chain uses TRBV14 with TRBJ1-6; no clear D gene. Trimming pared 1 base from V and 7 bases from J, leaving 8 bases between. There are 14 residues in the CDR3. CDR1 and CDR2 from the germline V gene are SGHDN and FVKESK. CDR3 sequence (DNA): TGTGCCAGCAGCCAAGGAAAACTGAATTCACCCCTCCACTTT. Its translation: CASSQGKLNSPLHF.

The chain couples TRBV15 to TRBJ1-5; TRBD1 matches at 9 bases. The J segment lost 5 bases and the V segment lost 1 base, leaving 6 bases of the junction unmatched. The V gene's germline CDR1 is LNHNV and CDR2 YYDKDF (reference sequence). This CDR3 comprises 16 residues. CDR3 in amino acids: CATSRVGQGPHQPQHF. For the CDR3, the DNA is TGTGCCACCAGCAGAGTGGGACAGGGCCCACATCAGCCCCAGCATTTT.

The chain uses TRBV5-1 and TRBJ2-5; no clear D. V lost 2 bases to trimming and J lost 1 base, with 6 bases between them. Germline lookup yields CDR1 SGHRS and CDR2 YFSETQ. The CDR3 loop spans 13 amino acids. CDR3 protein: CASSFDLQETQYF. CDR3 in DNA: TGCGCCAGCAGCTTTGACCTCCAAGAGACCCAGTACTTC.